This T cell receptor beta chain appears in the sequencing data of a study of blood T cell repertoires in COVID-19. Profiled with immunoSEQ multiplex PCR; TCRdb holds only in-frame clones, not every one. The table lists around 170,000 clones, 88% of them singletons, with about 8.4% in the top ten. The CDR3 contains 15 residues. CDR1 SGHTA and CDR2 FQGTGA come from the germline V gene. With 3 bases clipped from V and 7 bases from J, the junction kept 6 bases outside the gene matches. Adults between about 18 and 89 years of age took part from about 24 US areas. Cohort 3 donors counted as recovered after two negative PCRs, clearance, or resolved symptoms.

This clonotype was obtained from a woman aged 18-35 years who had recovered from COVID-19. The specimen was PBMCs or T cells enriched from blood (not recorded which). The V gene is TRBV7-3, the J gene TRBJ1-6, with 7 bases lining up with TRBD1. The CDR3 loop reads CASSLRDSPNSPLHF. For the CDR3, the DNA is TGTGCCAGCAGCTTGAGGGACAGTCCAAATTCACCCCTCCACTTT.